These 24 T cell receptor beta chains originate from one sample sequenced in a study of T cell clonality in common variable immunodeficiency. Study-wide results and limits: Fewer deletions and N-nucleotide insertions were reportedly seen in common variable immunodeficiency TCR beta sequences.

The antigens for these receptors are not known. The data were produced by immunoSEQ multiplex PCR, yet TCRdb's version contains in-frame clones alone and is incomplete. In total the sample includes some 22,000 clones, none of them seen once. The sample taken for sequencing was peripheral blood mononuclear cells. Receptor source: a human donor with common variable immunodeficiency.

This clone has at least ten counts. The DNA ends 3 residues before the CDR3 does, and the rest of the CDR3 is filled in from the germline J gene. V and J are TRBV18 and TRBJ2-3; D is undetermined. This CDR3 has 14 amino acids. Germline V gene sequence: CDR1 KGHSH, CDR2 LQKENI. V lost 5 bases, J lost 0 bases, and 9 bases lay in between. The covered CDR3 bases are TGTGCCAGCTCAAGCCCCGCCAGCACAGATACG. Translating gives CASSSPASTDT. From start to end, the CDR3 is CASSSPASTDTQYF.

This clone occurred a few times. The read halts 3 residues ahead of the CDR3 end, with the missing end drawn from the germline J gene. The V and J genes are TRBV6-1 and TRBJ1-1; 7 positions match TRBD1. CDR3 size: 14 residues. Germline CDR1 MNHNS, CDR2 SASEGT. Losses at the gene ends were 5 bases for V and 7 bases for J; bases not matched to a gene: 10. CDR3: CASSQVDRPGEAFF. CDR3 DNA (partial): TGTGCCAGCAGTCAAGTGGACAGGCCCGGTGAA.

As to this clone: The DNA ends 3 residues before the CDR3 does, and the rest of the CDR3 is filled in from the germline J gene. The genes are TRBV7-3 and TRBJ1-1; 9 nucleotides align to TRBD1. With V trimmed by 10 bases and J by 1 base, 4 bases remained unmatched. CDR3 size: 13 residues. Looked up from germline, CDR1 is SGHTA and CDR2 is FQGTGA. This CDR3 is CATTGQGNTEAFF. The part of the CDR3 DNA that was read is TGTGCCACTACGGGACAGGGGAACACTGAA.

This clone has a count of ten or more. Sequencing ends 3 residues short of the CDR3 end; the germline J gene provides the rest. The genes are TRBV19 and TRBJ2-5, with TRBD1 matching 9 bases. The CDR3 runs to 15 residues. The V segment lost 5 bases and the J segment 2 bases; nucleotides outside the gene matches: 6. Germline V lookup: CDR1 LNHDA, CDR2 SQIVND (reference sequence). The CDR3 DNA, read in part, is TGTGCCAGTAGTCCGCGGACAGGGGCGCAAGAGACC. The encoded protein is CASSPRTGAQET. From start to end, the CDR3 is CASSPRTGAQETQYF.

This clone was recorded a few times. The CDR3 bases that were read are TGTGCCATCAGTGAGCCAAAAGGTGGCAGCTCCTACGAG. This gives the protein CAISEPKGGSSYE. From start to end, the CDR3 is CAISEPKGGSSYEQYF. V gene TRBV10-3 combines with J gene TRBJ2-7, with D uncertain. The read falls 3 residues short of the CDR3 end, and the missing part is taken from the germline J gene. Trimming pared 2 bases from V and 0 bases from J, leaving 14 bases between. From germline, CDR1 is ENHRY and CDR2 SYGVKD. This CDR3 has 16 amino acids.

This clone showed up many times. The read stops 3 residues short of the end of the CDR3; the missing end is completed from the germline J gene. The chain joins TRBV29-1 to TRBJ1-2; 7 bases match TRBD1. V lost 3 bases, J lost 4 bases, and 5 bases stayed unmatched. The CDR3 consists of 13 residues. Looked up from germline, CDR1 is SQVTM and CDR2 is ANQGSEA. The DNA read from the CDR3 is TGCAGCGTTGACCACAGGGGAGGCTATGGC. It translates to CSVDHRGGYG. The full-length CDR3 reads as CSVDHRGGYGYTF. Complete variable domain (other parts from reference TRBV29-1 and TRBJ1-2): SAVISQKPSRDICQRGTSLTIQCQVDSQVTMMFWYRQQPGQSLTLIATANQGSEATYESGFVIDKFPISRPNLTFSTLTVSNMSPEDSSIYLCSVDHRGGYGYTFGSGTRLTVV.

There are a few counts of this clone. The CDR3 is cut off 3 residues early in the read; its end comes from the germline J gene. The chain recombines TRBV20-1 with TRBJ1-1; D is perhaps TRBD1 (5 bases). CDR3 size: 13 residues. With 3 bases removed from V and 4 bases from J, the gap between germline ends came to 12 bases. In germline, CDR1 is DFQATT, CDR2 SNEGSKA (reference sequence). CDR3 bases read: TGCAGTGCTAGCGGAGGGGCCCGCACTGAA. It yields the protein CSASGGARTE. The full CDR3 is CSASGGARTEAFF.

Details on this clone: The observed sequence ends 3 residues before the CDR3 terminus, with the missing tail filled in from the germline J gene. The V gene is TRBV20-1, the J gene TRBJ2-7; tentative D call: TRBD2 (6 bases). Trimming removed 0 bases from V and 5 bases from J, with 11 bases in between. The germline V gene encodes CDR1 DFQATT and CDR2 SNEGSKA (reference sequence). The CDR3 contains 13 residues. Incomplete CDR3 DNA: TGCAGTGCTAGAGAGCAGTGGAGGGACGAG. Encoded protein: CSAREQWRDE. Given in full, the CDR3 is CSAREQWRDEQYF.

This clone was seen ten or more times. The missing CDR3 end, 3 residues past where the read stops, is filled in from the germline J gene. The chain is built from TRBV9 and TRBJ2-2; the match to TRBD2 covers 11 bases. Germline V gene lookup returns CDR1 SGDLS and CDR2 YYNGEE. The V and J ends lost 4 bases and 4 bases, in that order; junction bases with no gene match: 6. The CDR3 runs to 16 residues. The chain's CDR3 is CASSPRLAGITGELFF. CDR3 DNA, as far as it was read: TGTGCCAGCAGCCCTCGACTAGCGGGGATCACCGGGGAG. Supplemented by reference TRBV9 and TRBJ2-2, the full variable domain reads DSGVTQTPKHLITATGQRVTLRCSPRSGDLSVYWYQQSLDQGLQFLIQYYNGEERAKGNILERFSAQQFPDLHSELNLSSLELGDSALYFCASSPRLAGITGELFFGEGSRLTVL.

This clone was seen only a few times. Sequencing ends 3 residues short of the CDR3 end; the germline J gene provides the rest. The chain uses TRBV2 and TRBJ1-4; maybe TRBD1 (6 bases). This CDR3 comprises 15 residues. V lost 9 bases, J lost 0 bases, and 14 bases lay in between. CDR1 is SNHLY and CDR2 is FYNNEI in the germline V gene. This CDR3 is CASWGQTATNEKLFF. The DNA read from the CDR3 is TGTGCCAGTTGGGGGCAGACAGCAACTAATGAAAAA.

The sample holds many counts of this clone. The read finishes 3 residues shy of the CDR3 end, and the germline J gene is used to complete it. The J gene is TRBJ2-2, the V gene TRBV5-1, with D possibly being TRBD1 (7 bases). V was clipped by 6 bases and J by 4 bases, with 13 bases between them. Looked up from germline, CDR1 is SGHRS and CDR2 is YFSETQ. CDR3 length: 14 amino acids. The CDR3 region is CASTEGASTGELFF. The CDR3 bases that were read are TGCGCCAGCACGGAGGGGGCAAGCACCGGGGAG.

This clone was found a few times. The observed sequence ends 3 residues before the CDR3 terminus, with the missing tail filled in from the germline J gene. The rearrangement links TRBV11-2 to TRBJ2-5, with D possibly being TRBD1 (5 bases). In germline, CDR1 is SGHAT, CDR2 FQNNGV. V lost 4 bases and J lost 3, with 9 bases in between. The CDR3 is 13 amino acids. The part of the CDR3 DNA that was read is TGTGCCAGCAGCTCCAGGGTTGAAGAGACC. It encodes CASSSRVEET. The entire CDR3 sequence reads CASSSRVEETQYF. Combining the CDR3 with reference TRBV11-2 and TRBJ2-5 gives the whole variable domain EAGVAQSPRYKIIEKRQSVAFWCNPISGHATLYWYQQILGQGPKLLIQFQNNGVVDDSQLPKDRFSAERLKGVDSTLKIQPAKLEDSAVYLCASSSRVEETQYFGPGTRLLVL.

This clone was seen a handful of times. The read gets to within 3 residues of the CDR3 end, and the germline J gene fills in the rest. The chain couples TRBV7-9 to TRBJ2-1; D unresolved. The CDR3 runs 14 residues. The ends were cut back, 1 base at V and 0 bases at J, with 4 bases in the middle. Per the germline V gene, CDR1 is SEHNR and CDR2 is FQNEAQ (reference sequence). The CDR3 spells CASSLELSYNEQFF. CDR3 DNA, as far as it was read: TGTGCCAGCAGCTTAGAACTCTCCTACAATGAG.

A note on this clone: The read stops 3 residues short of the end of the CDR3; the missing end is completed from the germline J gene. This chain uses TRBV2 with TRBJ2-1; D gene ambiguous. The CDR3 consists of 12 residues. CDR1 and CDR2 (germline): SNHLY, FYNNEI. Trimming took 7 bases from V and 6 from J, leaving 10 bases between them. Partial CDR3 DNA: TGTGCCAGCACTCGAGCCTCCAATGAG. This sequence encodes CASTRASNE. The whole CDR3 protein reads CASTRASNEQFF.

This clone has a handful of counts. The CDR3 here is CASSERGRNTGELFF. The CDR3 DNA, read in part, is TGTGCCAGCAGTGAACGCGGGAGAAACACCGGGGAG. V is TRBV2 and J is TRBJ2-2, with TRBD2 identical over 7 bases. The sequence runs out 3 residues before the end of the CDR3; the remainder is reconstructed from the germline J gene. The V gene end was trimmed by 2 bases and the J gene end by 2 bases; junction bases not matched to a gene: 2. The CDR3 length is 15 residues. Germline CDR1 SNHLY, CDR2 FYNNEI.

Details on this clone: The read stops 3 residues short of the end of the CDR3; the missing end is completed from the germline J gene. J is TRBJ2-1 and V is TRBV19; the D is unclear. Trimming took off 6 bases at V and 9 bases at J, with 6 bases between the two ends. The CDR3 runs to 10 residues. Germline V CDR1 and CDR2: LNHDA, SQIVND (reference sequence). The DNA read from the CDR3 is TGTGCCAGTAGGCGCATTGAG. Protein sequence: CASRRIE. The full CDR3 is CASRRIEQFF. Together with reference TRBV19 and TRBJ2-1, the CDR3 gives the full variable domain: DGGITQSPKYLFRKEGQNVTLSCEQNLNHDAMYWYRQDPGQGLRLIYYSQIVNDFQKGDIAEGYSVSREKKESFPLTVTSAQKNPTAFYLCASRRIEQFFGPGTRLTVL.

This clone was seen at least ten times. The DNA read from the CDR3 is TGTGCCAGCAGCTTAGAACAGGGGACCACTGAA. It specifies CASSLEQGTTE. The whole CDR3 protein reads CASSLEQGTTEAFF. The chain combines TRBV7-9 with TRBJ1-1, with 7 bases fitting TRBD1. The observed sequence ends 3 residues before the CDR3 terminus, with the missing tail filled in from the germline J gene. The CDR3 has 14 residues. With V trimmed by 1 base and J by 4 bases, 3 bases remained unmatched. The germline V gene has CDR1 SEHNR and CDR2 FQNEAQ (reference sequence).

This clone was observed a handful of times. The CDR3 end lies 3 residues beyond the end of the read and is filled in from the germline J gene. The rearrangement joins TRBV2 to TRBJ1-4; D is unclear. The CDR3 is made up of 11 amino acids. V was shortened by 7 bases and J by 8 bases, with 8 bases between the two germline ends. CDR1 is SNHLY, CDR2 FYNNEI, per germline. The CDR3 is CASTEVEKLFF. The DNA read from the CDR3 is TGTGCCAGCACCGAGGTAGAAAAA. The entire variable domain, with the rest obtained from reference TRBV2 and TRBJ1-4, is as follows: EPEVTQTPSHQVTQMGQEVILRCVPISNHLYFYWYRQILGQKVEFLVSFYNNEISEKSEIFDDQFSVERPDGSNFTLKIRSTKLEDSAMYFCASTEVEKLFFGSGTQLSVL.

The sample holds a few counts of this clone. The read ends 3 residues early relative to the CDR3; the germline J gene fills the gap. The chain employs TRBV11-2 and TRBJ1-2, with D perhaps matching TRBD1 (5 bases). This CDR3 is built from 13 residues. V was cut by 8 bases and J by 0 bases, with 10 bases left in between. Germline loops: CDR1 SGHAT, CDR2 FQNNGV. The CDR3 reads CASARASNYGYTF. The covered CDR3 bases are TGTGCCAGCGCCAGGGCTTCTAACTATGGC.

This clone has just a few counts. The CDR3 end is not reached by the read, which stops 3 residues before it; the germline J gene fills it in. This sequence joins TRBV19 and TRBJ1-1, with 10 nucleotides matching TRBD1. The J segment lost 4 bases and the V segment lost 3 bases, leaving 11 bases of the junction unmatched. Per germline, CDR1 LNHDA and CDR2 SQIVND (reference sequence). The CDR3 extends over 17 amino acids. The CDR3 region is CASSIVPGQGRTTEAFF. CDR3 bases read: TGTGCCAGTAGTATCGTCCCGGGACAGGGGAGGACCACTGAA.

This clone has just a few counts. CDR3 protein: CSASLAGGPHEQFF. The CDR3 DNA, read in part, is TGCAGTGCTAGCCTAGCGGGGGGGCCGCATGAG. The chain recombines TRBV20-1 with TRBJ2-1; 12 nucleotides line up with TRBD2. The DNA ends 3 residues before the CDR3 does, and the rest of the CDR3 is filled in from the germline J gene. The V and J ends lost 3 bases and 8 bases, in that order; junction bases with no gene match: 5. The CDR3 sequence is 14 residues long. CDR1 is DFQATT and CDR2 is SNEGSKA in the germline V gene (reference sequence).

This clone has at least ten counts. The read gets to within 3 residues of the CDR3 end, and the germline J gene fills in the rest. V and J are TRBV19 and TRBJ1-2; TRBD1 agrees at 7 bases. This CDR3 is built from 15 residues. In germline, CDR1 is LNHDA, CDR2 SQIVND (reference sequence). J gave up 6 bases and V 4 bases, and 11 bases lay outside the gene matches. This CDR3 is CASSKLAGTAHGYTF. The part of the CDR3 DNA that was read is TGTGCCAGTAGTAAGCTGGCCGGGACAGCTCATGGC.

CDR3 DNA (partial): TGTGCCAGCAGTGAAGGGGGCAGGGGGCGTTCACCC. It translates to CASSEGGRGRSP. The entire CDR3 is CASSEGGRGRSPLHF. V gene TRBV6-1 combines with J gene TRBJ1-6, with 8 bases aligning to TRBD1. The observed sequence ends 3 residues before the CDR3 terminus, with the missing tail filled in from the germline J gene. The CDR3 has 15 amino acids. After removal of 1 base from V and 9 bases from J, the junction contained 5 bases not matched to a gene. Germline V lookup: CDR1 MNHNS, CDR2 SASEGT.

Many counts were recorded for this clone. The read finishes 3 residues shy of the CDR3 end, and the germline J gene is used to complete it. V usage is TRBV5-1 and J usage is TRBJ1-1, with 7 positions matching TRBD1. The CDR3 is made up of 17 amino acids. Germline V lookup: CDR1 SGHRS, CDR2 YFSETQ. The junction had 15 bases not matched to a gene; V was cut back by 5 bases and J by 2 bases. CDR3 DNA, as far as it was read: TGCGCCAGCAGTTTCTACCATGCCGGGACAGCCAACACTGAA. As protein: CASSFYHAGTANTE. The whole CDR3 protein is CASSFYHAGTANTEAFF.